This entry describes one T cell receptor (beta chain). Its antigen is undetermined. The identical CDR3 is also encoded by other nucleotide sequences in the sample. This record belongs to a study of cytomegalovirus exposure and HLA in healthy donors. Study conclusions and caveats: Immune exposure information available was restricted to CMV serostatus. Analyzed later, association rates of TCRs varied across HLA loci, with DRB1 most and HLA-C fewest. According to an earlier analysis, most TCR beta V segments yielded productive rearrangements about 90% or about 30% of the time. What a later analysis reportedly showed was that an Asian-associated ancestry cluster had fewer N-insertions than the approximately 700-donor mean.

The PCR made use of 60 Vbeta and 13 Jbeta primers. Sequencing used immunoSEQ multiplex PCR; TCRdb keeps in-frame clones, though not all of them. The sample lists about 140,000 clones; almost 85% were seen once. CDR3 size: 12 residues. V was cut by 1 base and J by 7 bases, with 7 bases left in between. Germline V lookup: CDR1 LNHDA, CDR2 SQIVND (reference sequence). The chain has TRBV19 and TRBJ1-1; D gene ambiguous. The receptor comes from a woman aged 60-70 years in good health and CMV-seropositive. Sequenced material: PBMCs. As DNA, the CDR3 is TGTGCCAGTAGTATAGGGAGGAGTGAAGCTTTCTTT. It encodes CASSIGRSEAFF.